This record covers a single T cell receptor (beta chain). The data are from a study of blood T cell repertoires in COVID-19. TCRdb's copy holds only in-frame clones and misses some; the assay was immunoSEQ multiplex PCR. The sample consists of some 300,000 clones, 85% to 90% of them appearing once. Germline-derived CDR1 and CDR2 are MNHEY and SMNVEV (reference sequence). The CDR3 totals 13 residues. The V end was cut by 7 bases, the J end by 1 base, with 10 bases between. The sample was PBMCs or T cells enriched from blood (not recorded which). The TCR comes from a woman under 40 who had recovered from COVID-19. The chain recombines TRBV27 with TRBJ1-1; no clear D gene. In DNA form, the CDR3 reads TGTGCCAGCACCAGTCCGGGGAACACTGAAGCTTTCTTT. It is translated as CASTSPGNTEAFF.